This entry is about one T cell receptor beta chain. Its specificity is unknown. V gave up 0 bases and J gave up 0 bases, with 10 bases separating them. The CDR3 runs to 16 residues. In germline, CDR1 is SGHRS, CDR2 YFSETQ. These data originate in a study of graft-versus-host responses after intestinal transplantation. Background on the study: All recipients were transplanted with multivisceral, liver-intestinal, or isolated intestinal grafts. After anti-thymocyte globulin induction, recipients took tacrolimus and steroids for 2 to 3 years.

Assay: immunoSEQ multiplex PCR; the TCRdb copy retains only in-frame clones and omits some. Among roughly 110,000 clones, just over 90% were seen once, and the ten largest hold about 0.25%. This sequence originates from a human donor who was the organ donor for an intestinal transplant. The chain couples TRBV5-1 to TRBJ2-1; D uncertain. This specimen was unstimulated CD4+ T cells sorted from spleen or lymph node cells, taken before transplant. The CDR3 reads CASSLEGGYSYNEQFF. The CDR3 bases are TGCGCCAGCAGCTTGGAAGGCGGATACTCCTACAATGAGCAGTTCTTC.